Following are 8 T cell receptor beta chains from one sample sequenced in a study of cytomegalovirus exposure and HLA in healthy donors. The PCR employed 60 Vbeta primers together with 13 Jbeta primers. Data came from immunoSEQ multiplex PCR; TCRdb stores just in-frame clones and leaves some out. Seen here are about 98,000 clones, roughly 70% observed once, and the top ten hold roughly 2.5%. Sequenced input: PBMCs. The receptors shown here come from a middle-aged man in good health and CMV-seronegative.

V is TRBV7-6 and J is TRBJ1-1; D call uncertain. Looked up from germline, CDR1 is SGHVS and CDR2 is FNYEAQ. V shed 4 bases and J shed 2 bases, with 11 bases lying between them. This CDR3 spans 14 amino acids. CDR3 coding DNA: TGTGCCAGCAGCTACAGTACCCTTAACACTGAAGCTTTCTTT. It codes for CASSYSTLNTEAFF.

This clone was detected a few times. The CDR3 loop is CASSQQGQGAIRKLFF. In nucleotides, the CDR3 is TGTGCCAGCAGCCAACAGGGACAGGGGGCGATCAGGAAACTGTTTTTT. The chain uses TRBV7-9 and TRBJ1-4, with 12 bases that match TRBD1. With 5 bases clipped from V and 11 bases from J, the junction kept 12 bases outside the gene matches. Germline values: CDR1 SEHNR, CDR2 FQNEAQ (reference sequence). This CDR3 is built from 16 residues.

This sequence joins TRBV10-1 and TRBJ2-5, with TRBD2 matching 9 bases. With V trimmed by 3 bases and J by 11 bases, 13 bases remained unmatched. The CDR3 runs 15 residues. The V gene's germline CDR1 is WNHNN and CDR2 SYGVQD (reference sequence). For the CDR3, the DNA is TGCGCCAGCAGTGAAGGCGGGAGGGCCTTGGGTGAGCAGTACTTC. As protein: CASSEGGRALGEQYF.

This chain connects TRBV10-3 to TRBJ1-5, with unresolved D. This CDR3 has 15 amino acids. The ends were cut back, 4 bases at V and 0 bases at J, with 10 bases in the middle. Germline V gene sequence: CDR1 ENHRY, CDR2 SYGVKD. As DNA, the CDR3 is TGTGCCATCAGTGCCAGTCCAGATAGCAATCAGCCCCAGCATTTT. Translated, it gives CAISASPDSNQPQHF.

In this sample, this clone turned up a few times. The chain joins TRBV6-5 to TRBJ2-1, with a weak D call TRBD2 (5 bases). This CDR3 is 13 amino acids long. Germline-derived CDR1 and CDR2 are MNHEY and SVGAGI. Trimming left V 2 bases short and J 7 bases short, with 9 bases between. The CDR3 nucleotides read TGTGCCAGCAGTTACGGGGAGATTAATGAGCAGTTCTTC. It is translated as CASSYGEINEQFF.

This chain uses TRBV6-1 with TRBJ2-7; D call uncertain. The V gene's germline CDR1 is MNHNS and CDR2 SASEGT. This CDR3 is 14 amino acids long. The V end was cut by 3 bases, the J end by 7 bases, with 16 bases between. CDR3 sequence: CASSDLHGWWEQYF. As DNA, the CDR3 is TGTGCCAGCAGTGATCTACACGGGTGGTGGGAGCAGTACTTC.

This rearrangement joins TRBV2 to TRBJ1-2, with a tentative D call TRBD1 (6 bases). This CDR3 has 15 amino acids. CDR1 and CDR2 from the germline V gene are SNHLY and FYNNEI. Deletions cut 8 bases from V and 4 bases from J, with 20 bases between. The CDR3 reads CASARQVRVGYGYTF. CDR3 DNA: TGTGCCAGCGCAAGACAGGTTAGAGTCGGCTATGGCTACACCTTC.

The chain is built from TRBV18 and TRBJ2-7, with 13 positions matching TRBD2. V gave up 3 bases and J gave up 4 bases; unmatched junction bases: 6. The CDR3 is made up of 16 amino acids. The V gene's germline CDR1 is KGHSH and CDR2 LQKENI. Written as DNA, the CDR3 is TGTGCCAGCTCACCTGGACTAGCGGGAGTCAGTTACGAGCAGTACTTC. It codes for CASSPGLAGVSYEQYF.